One sample yielded the 32 T cell receptor beta chains listed below, sequenced in a study of cytomegalovirus exposure and HLA in healthy donors. PCR used 60 Vbeta primers and 13 Jbeta primers. Method: immunoSEQ multiplex PCR; TCRdb's copy keeps in-frame clones and lacks some. Here the sample spans around 210,000 clones, roughly four fifths being singletons. Sequenced input: PBMCs. All receptors derive from a woman between 40 and 55 years old in good health and CMV-seronegative.

The chain carries TRBV5-1 and TRBJ1-1; D is possibly TRBD1 (5 bases). V was pared by 4 bases and J by 1 base, with 14 bases between. The CDR3 covers 15 residues. Germline V gene data show CDR1 as SGHRS and CDR2 as YFSETQ. CDR3 in DNA: TGCGCCAGCAGCCTCGACAGCTCTTCGAACACTGAAGCTTTCTTT. Translation gives CASSLDSSSNTEAFF.

V and J are TRBV27 and TRBJ1-2; 9 bases fit TRBD1. This CDR3 spans 15 amino acids. The germline gives CDR1 MNHEY, CDR2 SMNVEV (reference sequence). The trim removed 5 bases at V and 2 bases at J, leaving 6 bases unmatched. CDR3 residues: CASSHRTGENYGYTF. The CDR3 region has the DNA TGTGCCAGCAGTCATCGGACAGGGGAAAACTATGGCTACACCTTC.

The rearrangement uses TRBV7-2 and TRBJ1-4; TRBD1 matches at 7 bases. After removal of 5 bases from V and 8 bases from J, the junction contained 11 bases not matched to a gene. Germline loops: CDR1 SGHTA, CDR2 FQGNSA. This CDR3 spans 15 amino acids. CDR3 amino acids: CASSPGQAVGEKLFF. The CDR3 DNA reads as TGTGCCAGCAGCCCAGGACAGGCTGTTGGGGAAAAACTGTTTTTT.

The chain employs TRBV27 and TRBJ1-1; 10 positions agree with TRBD1. Per the germline V gene, CDR1 is MNHEY and CDR2 is SMNVEV (reference sequence). The V gene end was trimmed by 7 bases and the J gene end by 5 bases; junction bases not matched to a gene: 7. The CDR3 is 14 residues long. The CDR3 DNA sequence: TGTGCCAGCACCAAGACAGGGGGCCTGACTGAAGCTTTCTTT. Its translation: CASTKTGGLTEAFF.

The chain recombines TRBV6-5 with TRBJ1-4; possible D gene TRBD1, 5 bases. This CDR3 region has 15 residues. CDR1 and CDR2 from the germline V gene are MNHEY and SVGAGI. Trimming removed 0 bases from V and 0 bases from J, with 5 bases in between. The CDR3 nucleotides are TGTGCCAGCAGTTACTCGACAGCAACTAATGAAAAACTGTTTTTT. It translates to CASSYSTATNEKLFF.

The chain has TRBV28 and TRBJ1-1, with 7 bases identical to TRBD1. This CDR3 spans 14 amino acids. Germline V gene data show CDR1 as MDHEN and CDR2 as SYDVKM. Trimming cost V 6 bases and J 5 bases; bases outside gene matches: 9. The CDR3 reads CASREGGRKTEAFF. CDR3 nucleotides: TGTGCCAGCAGGGAAGGGGGCAGGAAGACTGAAGCTTTCTTT. The variable domain in full, with the rest retrieved from reference TRBV28 and TRBJ1-1, is DVKVTQSSRYLVKRTGEKVFLECVQDMDHENMFWYRQDPGLGLRLIYFSYDVKMKEKGDIPEGYSVSREKKERFSLILESASTNQTSMYLCASREGGRKTEAFFGQGTRLTVV.

This chain uses TRBV28 with TRBJ1-5, with D perhaps TRBD1 (5 bases). Germline V gene sequence: CDR1 MDHEN, CDR2 SYDVKM. This CDR3 is built from 14 residues. The V gene lost 8 bases and the J gene lost 4 bases, with 15 bases spanning the gap. The DNA for the CDR3 is TGTGCCAGCCGGGGGGAGTTTGCTAATCAGCCCCAGCATTTT. It translates to CASRGEFANQPQHF.

The V call is TRBV7-9, the J call TRBJ1-1; TRBD1 agrees at 8 bases. Per the germline V gene, CDR1 is SEHNR and CDR2 is FQNEAQ (reference sequence). J gave up 1 base and V 2 bases, and 3 bases lay outside the gene matches. The CDR3 is 15 residues long. Here the CDR3 reads CASSLPQGANTEAFF. CDR3 in DNA: TGTGCCAGCAGCTTACCCCAGGGGGCGAACACTGAAGCTTTCTTT. The full variable domain, rest sourced from reference TRBV7-9 and TRBJ1-1, is DTGVSQNPRHKITKRGQNVTFRCDPISEHNRLYWYRQTLGQGPEFLTYFQNEAQLEKSRLLSDRFSAERPKGSFSTLEIQRTEQGDSAMYLCASSLPQGANTEAFFGQGTRLTVV.

The V call is TRBV27, the J call TRBJ2-1, with TRBD2 identical over 10 bases. The length of the CDR3 is 15 residues. Trimming took 5 bases from V and 3 from J; bases not matched to a gene: 4. Germline V gene lookup returns CDR1 MNHEY and CDR2 SMNVEV (reference sequence). The CDR3 protein is CASSLAGAYYNEQFF. The CDR3 region has the DNA TGTGCCAGCAGTCTAGCGGGAGCGTACTACAATGAGCAGTTCTTC.

This chain links TRBV29-1 with TRBJ1-1; D gene uncertain. V gave up 4 bases and J gave up 4 bases, with 13 bases separating them. The V gene's germline CDR1 is SQVTM and CDR2 ANQGSEA. This CDR3 spans 13 amino acids. The CDR3 loop reads CSVVEWPTTEAFF. CDR3 nucleotides: TGCAGCGTTGTGGAGTGGCCGACCACTGAAGCTTTCTTT.

V and J are TRBV7-3 and TRBJ2-2, with D perhaps matching TRBD2 (6 bases). CDR3 length equals 16 residues. The ends were cut back, 7 bases at V and 1 base at J, with 16 bases in the middle. The germline V gene has CDR1 SGHTA and CDR2 FQGTGA. CDR3 in DNA: TGTGCCAGCACGCATTCGGAGGGGAGGAACACCGGGGAGCTGTTTTTT. Residues: CASTHSEGRNTGELFF.

The CDR3 nucleotides read TGTGCCACCAGCAGGAAGCGACCCGGTCTAGCGGGAGTTGAGACCCAGTACTTC. Translated, it gives CATSRKRPGLAGVETQYF. The chain uses TRBV15 and TRBJ2-5; TRBD2 agrees at 10 bases. This CDR3 is 18 amino acids long. Looked up from germline, CDR1 is LNHNV and CDR2 is YYDKDF (reference sequence). V trimming: 3 bases; J trimming: 5 bases; junction bases outside the gene matches: 15.

V is TRBV30 and J is TRBJ1-1; TRBD1 aligns across 7 bases. The CDR3 loop spans 15 amino acids. In germline, CDR1 is GTSNPN, CDR2 SVGIG (reference sequence). Trimming cost V 3 bases and J 2 bases; bases outside gene matches: 9. The CDR3 loop is CAWRGQSVDNTEAFF. The CDR3 DNA follows: TGTGCCTGGAGGGGACAGTCGGTGGATAACACTGAAGCTTTCTTT.

The V and J genes are TRBV19 and TRBJ1-5; TRBD1 agrees at 8 bases. This CDR3 spans 17 amino acids. V lost 9 bases, J lost 6 bases, and 19 bases stayed unmatched. In germline, CDR1 is LNHDA, CDR2 SQIVND (reference sequence). The CDR3 reads CASLPRDRIKKSQPQHF. The CDR3 DNA sequence: TGTGCCAGCCTACCGAGGGACAGGATTAAAAAAAGTCAGCCCCAGCATTTT. Full variable domain (outside the CDR3, taken from reference TRBV19 and TRBJ1-5): DGGITQSPKYLFRKEGQNVTLSCEQNLNHDAMYWYRQDPGQGLRLIYYSQIVNDFQKGDIAEGYSVSREKKESFPLTVTSAQKNPTAFYLCASLPRDRIKKSQPQHFGDGTRLSIL.

This rearrangement joins TRBV5-4 to TRBJ1-1; D gene uncertain. The CDR3 extends over 15 amino acids. With 4 bases removed from V and 5 bases from J, the gap between germline ends came to 18 bases. The V gene's germline CDR1 is SGHNT and CDR2 YYREEE (reference sequence). CDR3 protein: CASSPSVQDDTEAFF. In nucleotides, the CDR3 is TGTGCCAGCAGCCCCTCAGTCCAGGATGATACTGAAGCTTTCTTT.

In the case of this clone: One junction end does not reproduce the germline sequence, and a read error may be involved. The chain couples TRBV5-5 to TRBJ2-7, with 8 bases identical to TRBD1. In germline, CDR1 is SGHKS, CDR2 YYEKEE (reference sequence). This CDR3 contains 14 residues. The CDR3 reads CASSLHQGAHERYF. CDR3 sequence (DNA): TGTGCCAGCAGCTTGCATCAGGGGGCCCACGAGCGGTACTTC.

J is TRBJ1-5 and V is TRBV11-2; TRBD1 matches at 7 bases. The CDR3 runs to 16 residues. The germline V gene has CDR1 SGHAT and CDR2 FQNNGV. Germline trimming cut 5 bases from V and 3 bases from J; bases unmatched to any gene: 10. CDR3 nucleotides: TGTGCCAGCAGCCGAACCGGGACAGTCAACAATCAGCCCCAGCATTTT. Translation: CASSRTGTVNNQPQHF.

The V and J genes are TRBV6-5 and TRBJ2-2, with 7 bases that match TRBD2. V lost 2 bases to trimming and J lost 4 bases; unmatched junction nucleotides: 1. CDR1 and CDR2 (germline): MNHEY, SVGAGI. The CDR3 loop spans 14 amino acids. The CDR3 bases are TGTGCCAGCAGTTACGGGGGGGGCACCGGGGAGCTGTTTTTT. Translation: CASSYGGGTGELFF.

The chain employs TRBV25-1 and TRBJ2-5, with 7 nucleotides matching TRBD2. There are 16 residues in the CDR3. The ends lost 1 base at V and 0 bases at J; junction bases unmatched: 5. Germline CDR1 and CDR2: MGHDK and SYGVNS. The CDR3 reads CASSEWSSGYQETQYF. CDR3 DNA: TGTGCCAGCAGTGAATGGTCTAGCGGATACCAAGAGACCCAGTACTTC. The complete variable domain, with remaining parts taken from reference TRBV25-1 and TRBJ2-5, reads EADIYQTPRYLVIGTGKKITLECSQTMGHDKMYWYQQDPGMELHLIHYSYGVNSTEKGDLSSESTVSRIRTEHFPLTLESARPSHTSQYLCASSEWSSGYQETQYFGPGTRLLVL.

The chain combines TRBV15 with TRBJ1-2; the match to TRBD1 covers 7 bases. The CDR3 is 18 amino acids. Germline loops: CDR1 LNHNV, CDR2 YYDKDF (reference sequence). Unmatched junction bases numbered 15, after V lost 1 base and J lost 4 bases. In DNA, the CDR3 is TGTGCCACCAGCAGAGTGGGGCAGGGGGATTTCGGTAGCTATGGCTACACCTTC. Protein sequence: CATSRVGQGDFGSYGYTF.

V usage is TRBV28 and J usage is TRBJ1-2; TRBD1 agrees at 9 bases. From germline, CDR1 is MDHEN and CDR2 SYDVKM. The CDR3 has 14 amino acids. The trim removed 7 bases at V and 3 bases at J, leaving 6 bases unmatched. The CDR3 is CASMRQGGHYGYTF. The CDR3 bases are TGTGCCAGCATGCGACAGGGGGGGCACTATGGCTACACCTTC.

The CDR3 reads CASSLARGGLDEQYF. CDR3 nucleotides: TGCGCCAGCAGCTTGGCCCGCGGGGGTCTCGACGAGCAGTACTTC. The chain couples TRBV5-1 to TRBJ2-7; 7 positions agree with TRBD2. The germline V gene has CDR1 SGHRS and CDR2 YFSETQ. This CDR3 spans 15 amino acids. J gave up 5 bases and V 0 bases, and 8 bases lay outside the gene matches.

This chain joins TRBV7-9 and TRBJ1-1; 8 nucleotides line up with TRBD1. Trimming removed 1 base from V and 3 bases from J; junction bases left unmatched: 4. The CDR3 is 15 residues long. CDR1 SEHNR and CDR2 FQNEAQ come from the germline V gene (reference sequence). CDR3 region: CASSLGTGWDTEAFF. In DNA, the CDR3 is TGTGCCAGCAGCTTAGGGACAGGGTGGGACACTGAAGCTTTCTTT.

The genes are TRBV29-1 and TRBJ1-1; 7 positions agree with TRBD1. Germline V gives CDR1 SQVTM, CDR2 ANQGSEA. The CDR3 sequence is 13 residues long. The trim removed 4 bases at V and 0 bases at J, leaving 2 bases unmatched. CDR3 region: CSVVGQMNTEAFF. CDR3 nucleotide sequence: TGCAGCGTTGTGGGACAGATGAACACTGAAGCTTTCTTT.

The chain uses TRBV6-6 and TRBJ1-2; TRBD1 aligns across 7 bases. This CDR3 is 16 amino acids long. CDR1 and CDR2 from the germline V gene are MNHNY and SVGAGI (reference sequence). V trimming: 0 bases; J trimming: 8 bases; junction bases outside the gene matches: 12. CDR3 nucleotide sequence: TGTGCCAGCAGTTACTCGAGTCGACAGGGTGGGAGAGGCTACACCTTC. This sequence encodes CASSYSSRQGGRGYTF.

This chain uses TRBV28 with TRBJ1-2; the match to TRBD1 covers 9 bases. The CDR3 has 14 residues. Germline CDR1 MDHEN, CDR2 SYDVKM. Unmatched junction bases numbered 3, after V lost 3 bases and J lost 4 bases. The CDR3 DNA reads TGTGCCAGCAGTTTGTCGACAGGGGGCTATGGCTACACCTTC. Amino acid sequence: CASSLSTGGYGYTF.

The chain uses TRBV10-3 and TRBJ1-2; unclear D gene. In germline, CDR1 is ENHRY, CDR2 SYGVKD. V lost 0 bases and J lost 5, with 13 bases in between. CDR3 length: 15 residues. CDR3 sequence: CAISESVGERYGYTF. CDR3 DNA: TGTGCCATCAGTGAGTCGGTTGGGGAGAGGTATGGCTACACCTTC.

The J gene is TRBJ1-2, the V gene TRBV5-1; D is ambiguous. Trimming stripped 2 bases from V and 7 bases from J, with 12 bases between. Germline-derived CDR1 and CDR2 are SGHRS and YFSETQ. The CDR3 covers 13 residues. CDR3 DNA: TGCGCCAGCAGCTTCAACCGGGAGAGTGGCTACACCTTC. Its translation is CASSFNRESGYTF.

The V call is TRBV6-6, the J call TRBJ1-1; TRBD1 might be the D (5 bases). Germline lookup yields CDR1 MNHNY and CDR2 SVGAGI (reference sequence). Trimming stripped 2 bases from V and 9 bases from J, with 13 bases between. The CDR3 consists of 13 residues. CDR3 nucleotide sequence: TGTGCCAGCAGTTACGCGGACGGGGGGAAAGCTTTCTTT. This sequence encodes CASSYADGGKAFF.

V gene TRBV2 combines with J gene TRBJ2-7; D call uncertain. Germline-derived CDR1 and CDR2 are SNHLY and FYNNEI. The CDR3 totals 14 residues. V gave up 0 bases and J gave up 0 bases, with 6 bases separating them. For the CDR3, the DNA is TGTGCCAGCAGTGAAGCGCCTAGCTCCTACGAGCAGTACTTC. This codes for CASSEAPSSYEQYF.

This chain uses TRBV30 with TRBJ2-7; TRBD1 is a possible D gene (5 bases). The CDR3 consists of 13 residues. With 1 base removed from V and 6 bases from J, the gap between germline ends came to 13 bases. Per germline, CDR1 GTSNPN and CDR2 SVGIG (reference sequence). CDR3 sequence (DNA): TGTGCCTGGAGTGGTGACAGCTTTGGCGAGCAGTACTTC. Encoded protein: CAWSGDSFGEQYF.

The rearrangement links TRBV5-6 to TRBJ2-2, with 10 positions matching TRBD2. Trimming removed 3 bases from V and 3 bases from J; junction bases left unmatched: 11. The length of the CDR3 is 18 residues. Germline V gene sequence: CDR1 SGHDT, CDR2 YYEEEE. The CDR3 region is CASSSISGRARYTGELFF. CDR3 DNA sequence: TGTGCCAGCAGCTCTATAAGCGGGAGGGCCAGGTACACCGGGGAGCTGTTTTTT.